These 14 T cell receptor beta chains came from one sample sequenced in a study of siplizumab effects on memory and regulatory T cells. The table came from immunoSEQ multiplex PCR; TCRdb's copy has only in-frame clones and leaves some out. The sample includes around 26,000 clones, around 83% seen only once; the top ten take around a quarter. Sequencing was done on a sample of memory CD4+ T cells sorted from blood. Source of these receptors: a human donor in good health.

The rearrangement joins TRBV5-1 to TRBJ2-7; TRBD2 matches 7 bases. V lost 0 bases and J lost 3; bases outside the gene matches: 6. Per the germline V gene, CDR1 is SGHRS and CDR2 is YFSETQ. The CDR3 totals 15 residues. The CDR3: CASSLASAGVYEQYF. The CDR3 DNA follows: TGCGCCAGCAGCTTGGCTTCTGCGGGAGTCTACGAGCAGTACTTC.

Here the CDR3 reads CASIRDRASSGANVLTF. The CDR3 DNA is TGTGCCAGCATCCGGGACAGGGCGAGCTCTGGGGCCAACGTCCTGACTTTC. The chain recombines TRBV2 with TRBJ2-6, with TRBD1 identical over 9 bases. The J segment lost 0 bases and the V segment lost 7 bases, leaving 7 bases of the junction unmatched. The CDR3 has 17 residues. Germline V lookup: CDR1 SNHLY, CDR2 FYNNEI.

The chain has TRBV7-2 and TRBJ2-2, with a tentative D call TRBD2 (5 bases). Between the trimmed V and J ends, which lost 9 bases and 6 bases, there was a span of 11 bases. This CDR3 has 12 amino acids. CDR1 and CDR2 (germline): SGHTA, FQGNSA. DNA of the CDR3: TGTGCCAGTACCGGGGTTGCCGGGGAGCTGTTTTTT. It yields the protein CASTGVAGELFF.

V is TRBV30 and J is TRBJ1-5; tentative D call: TRBD1 (5 bases). The V gene lost 0 bases and the J gene lost 4 bases, with 7 bases spanning the gap. The CDR3 extends over 13 amino acids. CDR1 and CDR2 (germline): GTSNPN, SVGIG (reference sequence). Here the CDR3 DNA reads TGTGCCTGGAGTGTAAGGGGAAATCAGCCCCAGCATTTT. It specifies CAWSVRGNQPQHF.

The J gene is TRBJ2-6, the V gene TRBV6-5, with no clear D. This CDR3 spans 13 amino acids. The ends were cut back, 5 bases at V and 2 bases at J, with 4 bases in the middle. Germline CDR1 and CDR2: MNHEY and SVGAGI. The CDR3 loop is CASSPPGANVLTF. The CDR3 nucleotides read TGTGCCAGCAGTCCCCCTGGGGCCAACGTCCTGACTTTC.

J is TRBJ1-4 and V is TRBV11-3, with no clear D. Germline lookup yields CDR1 SGHNT and CDR2 YENEEA. This CDR3 contains 16 residues. Trimming took 3 bases from V and 3 from J, leaving 14 bases between them. The chain's CDR3 is CASSFSRLSANEKLFF. CDR3 nucleotide sequence: TGTGCCAGCAGCTTCAGCAGGTTATCGGCTAATGAAAAACTGTTTTTT.

This chain links TRBV30 with TRBJ1-1; unclear D gene. Germline CDR1 is GTSNPN and CDR2 is SVGIG (reference sequence). V dropped 1 base and J dropped 0 bases, with 15 bases sitting between them. This CDR3 has 16 residues. CDR3 nucleotide sequence: TGTGCCTGGAGTGCTTTGGACTGGCAGCTGAACACTGAAGCTTTCTTT. It encodes CAWSALDWQLNTEAFF.

The chain has TRBV7-6 and TRBJ2-1; D tentatively fits TRBD1 or TRBD2 (7 bases each). Germline V CDR1 and CDR2: SGHVS, FNYEAQ. The CDR3 contains 14 residues. V gave up 5 bases and J gave up 8 bases, with 16 bases separating them. CDR3 DNA: TGTGCCAGCAGCCCAGGGGGGGGACAAGATGAGCAGTTCTTC. This encodes CASSPGGGQDEQFF.

This chain links TRBV18 with TRBJ2-2, with D maybe TRBD2 (6 bases). V lost 6 bases and J 0 bases, leaving 8 bases between the germline ends. CDR1 and CDR2 from the germline V gene are KGHSH and LQKENI. The CDR3 runs 14 residues. CDR3 nucleotide sequence: TGTGCCAGCTCCCGGGAGTCGAACACCGGGGAGCTGTTTTTT. It is translated as CASSRESNTGELFF.

The rearrangement links TRBV5-1 to TRBJ2-7; no definite D call. The CDR3 covers 15 residues. Trimming left V 3 bases short and J 4 bases short, with 17 bases between. Germline V CDR1 and CDR2: SGHRS, YFSETQ. In DNA form, the CDR3 reads TGCGCCAGCAGCTACTCCCCCGGCCACCCTTACGAGCAGTACTTC. Its translation is CASSYSPGHPYEQYF.

This clone was detected once. The V call is TRBV19, the J call TRBJ2-1; D not certain. V lost 3 bases and J lost 16, with 22 bases in between. CDR3 size: 14 residues. Per germline, CDR1 LNHDA and CDR2 SQIVND (reference sequence). CDR3 sequence: CASSMGRVEFPLFF. The CDR3 nucleotides are TGTGCCAGTAGTATGGGTCGGGTCGAGTTCCCCCTTTTCTTC. Looking up the rest from reference TRBV19 and TRBJ2-1 gives the full variable domain: DGGITQSPKYLFRKEGQNVTLSCEQNLNHDAMYWYRQDPGQGLRLIYYSQIVNDFQKGDIAEGYSVSREKKESFPLTVTSAQKNPTAFYLCASSMGRVEFPLFFGPGTRLTVL.

The rearrangement uses TRBV19 and TRBJ2-7; TRBD1 matches 8 bases. CDR1 LNHDA and CDR2 SQIVND come from the germline V gene (reference sequence). This CDR3 comprises 13 residues. J lost 7 bases, V lost 6 bases, and 8 bases had no gene match. CDR3 region: CASSDRGVGEQYF. For the CDR3, the DNA is TGTGCCAGTAGCGACAGGGGTGTGGGAGAGCAGTACTTC.

The J gene is TRBJ2-3, the V gene TRBV4-3; 13 bases align to TRBD2. This CDR3 comprises 15 residues. V lost 4 bases and J lost 3; bases outside the gene matches: 1. Germline V CDR1 and CDR2: LGHNA, YSLEER. Here the CDR3 reads CASSPGLAGTDTQYF. The DNA for the CDR3 is TGCGCCAGCAGCCCGGGACTAGCGGGAACAGATACGCAGTATTTT.

J is TRBJ1-3 and V is TRBV9, with D unresolved. The CDR3 is made up of 13 amino acids. Deletions cut 4 bases from V and 4 bases from J, with 9 bases between. CDR1 and CDR2 from the germline V gene are SGDLS and YYNGEE. In DNA form, the CDR3 reads TGTGCCAGCAGCCCAAGAGTCGGAAACACCATATATTTT. Its translation: CASSPRVGNTIYF. Variable domain in full (rest from reference TRBV9 and TRBJ1-3): DSGVTQTPKHLITATGQRVTLRCSPRSGDLSVYWYQQSLDQGLQFLIQYYNGEERAKGNILERFSAQQFPDLHSELNLSSLELGDSALYFCASSPRVGNTIYFGEGSWLTVV.